This T cell receptor (beta chain) was retrieved from a study of a mutant IDH1 vaccine in newly diagnosed glioma. Turning to the study itself: Patients arrived already treated with radiotherapy, temozolomide, or both, most having had both.

Data came from immunoSEQ multiplex PCR; TCRdb stores just in-frame clones and leaves some out. The sample lists about 58,000 clones, 80% to 90% occurring once. Germline CDR1 reads LNHDA; CDR2 reads SQIVND (reference sequence). The CDR3 sequence is 14 residues long. Germline trimming cut 6 bases from V and 1 base from J; bases unmatched to any gene: 5. Worth noting for this clone: Its antigen is unidentified.

Indicated time point: week 5, during vaccination. Topical imiquimod accompanied each vaccine dose, which consisted of 300 ug of mutant IDH1 20-mer peptide. This sequence was found in a woman in her 50s with glioma. The sequences come from PBMCs, collected from a glioma patient whose treatment included an IDH1 peptide vaccine. The chain is built from TRBV19 and TRBJ1-1; 7 nucleotides agree with TRBD1. The CDR3 loop reads CASRAGTANTEAFF. The CDR3 DNA is TGTGCCAGTAGGGCCGGGACAGCGAACACTGAAGCTTTCTTT.